The subject of this entry is one TCR beta chain. The table lists this clone with a count of one. Its target antigen remains unknown. No much larger clone is present one base from it, and per-base qualities are unavailable. This entry comes from a study of blood T cell repertoires in COVID-19 (dated by TCRdb to between 2020 and 2021). Describing the broader study: The collaborator samples originated in the United States, Italy and Spain and spanned the acute and convalescent phases of COVID-19. The samples were drawn from the first 160 participants of the ongoing ImmuneRACE study and from under 1,500 subjects provided by 6 global collaborators. The material from the prospective study consisted of cDNA or gDNA derived from T cells, B-cell-depleted T cells, or PBMCs. HLA class I and class II types, where available, came from metadata supplied by the sample provider rather than from assay-based typing. Nearly every sample came with metadata listing a de-identified subject ID, COVID-19 status, age in years and sex. A freely available public database, intended as a resource for researchers studying the immune response to SARS-CoV-2, is where the repertoires were released. Subjects who had been exposed to COVID-19, were actively infected with it, or had recovered from it provided the deeply sampled blood TCRbeta repertoires that made up the dataset. Broad study findings and their caveats: How much clinical and demographic metadata was included differed by source and by participant, and the metadata was provided uncurated.

Taken from cysteine to phenylalanine, the CDR3 has 15 residues. The CDR3 DNA has 45 bases and is translated from base 1. Whole blood was collected in K2EDTA tubes by collaborating institutions according to the institutions' own protocols. Collaborator samples were shipped for TCRbeta analysis as frozen whole blood, isolated PBMCs, or DNA extracted from either sample type. TCRbeta CDR3 regions were amplified from genomic DNA by means of the immunoSEQ Assay, a bias-controlled multiplex PCR. Per the original workflow: Nucleated cell counts per sample were estimated from amplification of reference gene primers within the assay. To quantify the absolute abundance of each unique TCRbeta CDR3 rearrangement, sequence reads were collapsed and filtered. For each sample, productive Simpson clonality was calculated as the square root of Simpson's diversity index over productive rearrangements. The immuneACCESS repertoire file appears here via TCRdb, limited to in-frame rearrangements. These files lack a portion of the clones; in checked studies, under half of the deficit traces to unresolved V genes, and the cause of the others is not known. The DNA was the basis for D and trimming; V, J and clone size are from that table. A total of about 300,000 clones appear in this sample, approximately 82% of them only once. The ten most abundant clones make up around 1.2% of the sample.

Sequenced input: peripheral blood. This TCR was recovered from a woman in her forties or fifties with acute or convalescent COVID-19. The rearrangement joined TRBV12-2 to TRBJ2-2; the table assigns TRBD2, which was not confirmed against the DNA. TRBV12-2 represents a pseudogene. In nucleotide form, the sequence is TGTGCAAGTCGCAGATTGGAGCACTACACCGGGGAGCTGTTTTTT. This translates into CASRRLEHYTGELFF.